The present T cell receptor beta chain was sequenced within a study of T cells in localized non-small cell lung cancer. Study conclusions and caveats: Appearing in adjacent lung were a median approximately 57 of the top 100 tumor clones.

Germline V gene data show CDR1 as ENHRY and CDR2 as SYGVKD. Deletions cut 10 bases from V and 4 bases from J, with 20 bases between. The CDR3 covers 15 residues. This clone appeared once. Its target is not known. Data came from immunoSEQ multiplex PCR; TCRdb stores just in-frame clones and leaves some out. The top ten hold roughly 15% of the sample, which has around 20,000 clones, approximately 87% seen once. V is TRBV10-3 and J is TRBJ2-1, with a tentative D call TRBD2 (7 bases). The source was PBMCs, collected before any cancer treatment. The origin of this receptor is a woman aged 40-69 years with stage II squamous cell lung carcinoma. The CDR3 DNA is TGTGCCACCCGGGGGGCGGGAGTAAGGTACAATGAGCAGTTCTTC. It encodes CATRGAGVRYNEQFF.